This is a list of T cell receptor beta chains from one sample in a study of blood T cell repertoires in COVID-19. Profiled with immunoSEQ multiplex PCR; TCRdb holds only in-frame clones, not every one. The sample contains 46,000 or so clones, approximately 83% of which appear only once. Sequenced material: peripheral blood. Receptors were obtained from a woman aged 80 or older with COVID-19, enrolled during active disease. Each CDR3 is given without its conserved first and last residue. D genes are given only for firm matches.

>.|TRBJ1-2|TRBV4-3
ASSQDPIQGNYGYT
>TRBD2|TRBJ2-3|TRBV9
ASRELAATDTQY
>.|TRBJ2-3|TRBV20-1
SVRSTDTQY
>.|TRBJ1-6|TRBV5-1
ASSLAADRPLH
>TRBD2|TRBJ2-1|TRBV19
ASSIGSGRASYNEQF
>.|TRBJ1-3|TRBV4-3
ASSQDRGRAGNTIY
>TRBD1|TRBJ2-5|TRBV5-1
ASSLGAPGGAETQY
>TRBD1|TRBJ1-2|TRBV9
ASSGSRDRGVEDGYT
>.|TRBJ1-5|TRBV11-2
ASSLSGDQPQH
>.|TRBJ2-2|TRBV4-3
ASSQGLAQNTGELF
>TRBD1|TRBJ2-7|TRBV6-5
ASSYLGTEYEQY
>TRBD2|TRBJ2-7|TRBV10-2
ASSRIPREGSYEQY
>.|TRBJ2-1|TRBV7-9
ASRGAPGHNEQF
>TRBD2|TRBJ2-7|TRBV16
ASSPRTSQSYEQY
>.|TRBJ2-1|TRBV7-8
ASSLDRAEQF
>TRBD1|TRBJ1-1|TRBV7-3
ASSLTRQGNTEAF
>.|TRBJ2-3|TRBV5-1
ASSLTQSTDTQY